This T cell receptor (beta chain) was documented in a study of T-cell memory formation after mild COVID-19. J gave up 4 bases and V 5 bases, and 4 bases lay outside the gene matches. Per germline, CDR1 SEHNR and CDR2 FQNEAQ (reference sequence). The CDR3 totals 15 residues. Concerning this clonotype itself: The antigen remains unidentified.

General observations from the study: Pre-infection memory showed some responding clones, and this suggested that cross-reactive memory joined. The SARS-CoV-2 specificity of second-wave clones reaching peak at day 37 remained unverified.

One entry per CDR3 protein results from TCRdb running MiXCR on the 5' RACE reads. In the table there are about 150,000 distinct CDR3 sequences, about 23% of which are singletons. The rearrangement uses TRBV7-9 and TRBJ2-1; 11 bases fit TRBD2. Sequenced material: PBMCs or a T cell subset sorted from them (not recorded which). The clonotype originates from an adult woman who had mild COVID-19 (a few samples of this study predate the infection). Cell type and time point are not known. CDR3 DNA: TGTGCCAGCAGCACGGGACTAGCGGTTTACAATGAGCAGTTCTTC. The encoded protein is CASSTGLAVYNEQFF.